Sequencing of this T cell receptor (beta chain) was carried out in a study of Ad26.COV2.S vaccination and SARS-CoV-2 variants. The wider study: Donor got 5x10^10 or 1x10^11 viral particles of Ad26.COV2.S.

The treatment here: around 19 received Ad26.COV2.S at low or high dose, single or two shots; about 5 received placebo; per-sample allocation not given. Specimens were obtained on day 63 following the first vaccine or placebo injection. J lost 4 bases, V lost 2 bases, and 4 bases had no gene match. The germline CDR1 and CDR2 sequences are SGDLS and YYNGEE. The CDR3 totals 14 residues. Profiling relied on immunoSEQ multiplex PCR, and the TCRdb table lists in-frame clones only, not all of them. The data contain 430,000 or so clones, 89% of them seen just once; the ten biggest clones take up roughly 2.5%.

The chain uses TRBV9 and TRBJ1-2, with 8 bases that match TRBD1. The starting material was peripheral blood, obtained in a trial of Ad26.COV2.S vaccine versus placebo. This TCR was sampled from a person aged 18-65 years who received the Ad26.COV2.S COVID-19 vaccine or a placebo. Here the CDR3 reads CASSVGQATYGYTF. The DNA for the CDR3 is TGTGCCAGCAGCGTGGGACAGGCCACCTATGGCTACACCTTC.